Below, 24 T cell receptor beta chains from the same sample are listed, as sequenced in a study of post-analysis software for immune sequencing data. Unique molecular identifiers had been added to the TCR beta cDNA libraries. In TCRdb, the PCR reads were re-called with MiXCR into one record per CDR3 protein. The data show 750,000 to 900,000 distinct CDR3 sequences, about 45% seen once. The antigens for these receptors are not known. Overall study findings and caveats: About five TRBV segments appeared more often in patients than in controls, and TRBV5-6, TRBV5-1 and TRBV20-1 were among these.

The sample comprised blood. These receptors all come from a girl between 5 and 17 years old with multiple sclerosis.

The gene calls are TRBV2 and TRBJ2-1; 11 bases line up with TRBD2. Germline V gene data show CDR1 as SNHLY and CDR2 as FYNNEI. The CDR3 contains 13 residues. J lost 6 bases, V lost 11 bases, and 6 bases had no gene match. The CDR3, as DNA: TGTGCCCCCCTGGGGACTAGCGGCAATGAGCAGTTCTTC. Translated, it gives CAPLGTSGNEQFF. The whole variable domain, filled in from reference TRBV2 and TRBJ2-1, reads EPEVTQTPSHQVTQMGQEVILRCVPISNHLYFYWYRQILGQKVEFLVSFYNNEISEKSEIFDDQFSVERPDGSNFTLKIRSTKLEDSAMYFCAPLGTSGNEQFFGPGTRLTVL.

The V gene is TRBV20-1, the J gene TRBJ2-3, with D perhaps matching TRBD1 (5 bases). The ends were cut back, 6 bases at V and 9 bases at J, with 10 bases in the middle. Germline V gene sequence: CDR1 DFQATT, CDR2 SNEGSKA (reference sequence). This CDR3 contains 10 residues. In DNA form, the CDR3 reads TGCAGTGCCACGCCAGGGACGCAGTATTTT. Its translation: CSATPGTQYF.

The V call is TRBV5-1, the J call TRBJ1-4; unclear D gene. CDR1 and CDR2 (germline): SGHRS, YFSETQ. The V gene lost 4 bases and the J gene lost 0 bases, with 16 bases spanning the gap. The CDR3 sequence is 17 residues long. This CDR3 reads CASSPFGTSATNEKLFF. In DNA, the CDR3 is TGCGCCAGCAGCCCCTTTGGTACTTCTGCAACTAATGAAAAACTGTTTTTT.

V is TRBV20-1 and J is TRBJ2-7; D might be TRBD1 or TRBD2, each matching 5 bases. Germline V gene sequence: CDR1 DFQATT, CDR2 SNEGSKA (reference sequence). The V end lost 2 bases, the J end lost 2 bases, and 16 bases lay between the germline ends. The CDR3 is 15 residues long. Written as DNA, the CDR3 is TGCAGTGCTAGACCGCTCCGGGACGCCACCTACGAGCAGTACTTC. Its protein product is CSARPLRDATYEQYF.

The chain is built from TRBV7-3 and TRBJ2-6, with D perhaps assigned TRBD1 or TRBD2 (5 bases each). The CDR3 sequence is 17 residues long. The germline V and J ends were trimmed by 2 bases and 3 bases, with 14 bases remaining between them. Germline V gene sequence: CDR1 SGHTA, CDR2 FQGTGA. CDR3: CASSLGSGTGGANVLTF. CDR3 in DNA: TGTGCCAGCAGCTTAGGGTCCGGGACGGGTGGGGCCAACGTCCTGACTTTC.

This sequence joins TRBV6-6 and TRBJ1-2, with no clear D. Per the germline V gene, CDR1 is MNHNY and CDR2 is SVGAGI (reference sequence). The ends were cut back, 7 bases at V and 4 bases at J, with 13 bases in the middle. The CDR3 totals 13 residues. CDR3 coding DNA: TGTGCCAGCACGGACGGACGACCCTATGGCTACACCTTC. The encoded protein is CASTDGRPYGYTF.

This clonotype was found once. V gene TRBV3-1 combines with J gene TRBJ2-5; D remains ambiguous. V was cut by 3 bases and J by 2 bases, with 7 bases left in between. Germline loops: CDR1 LGHDT, CDR2 YNNKEL (reference sequence). The CDR3 totals 13 residues. The CDR3 nucleotides are TGTGCCAGCAGCCACGAGACTCAAGAGACCCAGTACTTC. Its protein is CASSHETQETQYF.

The chain carries TRBV5-1 and TRBJ2-5; 8 positions agree with TRBD2. The tail of the sequence fits TRBJ2-7 better, so the J call may be wrong. The CDR3 runs to 14 residues. Germline loops: CDR1 SGHRS, CDR2 YFSETQ. CDR3 sequence (DNA): TGCGCCAGCAGCTGGGACGGGAGGGGATACGAGCAGTACTTC. Its protein is CASSWDGRGYEQYF.

The gene calls are TRBV7-9 and TRBJ2-5; TRBD2 agrees at 11 bases. The germline V gene encodes CDR1 SEHNR and CDR2 FQNEAQ (reference sequence). J lost 1 base, V lost 4 bases, and 5 bases had no gene match. The CDR3 is made up of 16 amino acids. CDR3 amino acids: CASSSLLAGVQETQYF. The CDR3 coding sequence is TGTGCCAGCAGCTCACTACTAGCGGGGGTCCAAGAGACCCAGTACTTC.

The rearrangement uses TRBV29-1 and TRBJ2-2; D perhaps matches TRBD1 (5 bases). CDR1 is SQVTM and CDR2 is ANQGSEA in the germline V gene. The CDR3 has 12 residues. The germline V and J ends were trimmed by 5 bases and 5 bases, with 9 bases remaining between them. The CDR3 here is CSVWGETGELFF. The CDR3 DNA reads as TGCAGCGTTTGGGGCGAAACCGGGGAGCTGTTTTTT.

This clonotype was picked up a small number of times. The chain links TRBV5-1 to TRBJ2-1, with D perhaps TRBD1 (5 bases). Germline assignment: CDR1 SGHRS and CDR2 YFSETQ. V lost 2 bases, J lost 4 bases, and 13 bases lay in between. The CDR3 length is 15 residues. Here the CDR3 DNA reads TGCGCCAGCAGCTTCAGGGTGCAGATTTACAATGAGCAGTTCTTC. Its translation: CASSFRVQIYNEQFF.

This clonotype was counted between two and nine times. The rearrangement joins TRBV27 to TRBJ1-1; unclear D gene. This CDR3 is built from 13 residues. Trimming removed 2 bases at V and 6 bases at J, with 10 bases between. CDR1 is MNHEY and CDR2 is SMNVEV in the germline V gene (reference sequence). Here the CDR3 reads CASSLVFGAEAFF. The DNA of the CDR3 is TGTGCCAGCAGTTTAGTTTTTGGGGCTGAAGCTTTCTTT.

This clonotype has more than one count but fewer than ten. The rearrangement links TRBV4-3 to TRBJ2-5; D not resolved. The closer fit of TRBJ2-7 to the DNA end suggests the J call may be wrong. Germline assignment: CDR1 LGHNA and CDR2 YSLEER. This CDR3 has 16 residues. CDR3 DNA: TGCGCCAGCAGCCAAGACCGGGTTACGGCTAACCACGAGCAGTACTTC. This gives the protein CASSQDRVTANHEQYF.

The chain joins TRBV7-3 to TRBJ2-3; 7 positions match TRBD2. This CDR3 is 16 amino acids long. V shed 1 base, J shed 2 bases, and the junction held 6 bases outside the gene matches. Germline V gene data show CDR1 as SGHTA and CDR2 as FQGTGA. The CDR3 bases are TGTGCCAGCAGCTTAATTGGCGGGAGTAACACAGATACGCAGTATTTT. Translating gives CASSLIGGSNTDTQYF.

This clonotype was found a few times. The chain is built from TRBV29-1 and TRBJ2-7; tentative D call: TRBD2 (5 bases). V lost 1 base and J 0 bases, leaving 16 bases between the germline ends. The CDR3 is 16 amino acids. Per the germline V gene, CDR1 is SQVTM and CDR2 is ANQGSEA. CDR3 sequence (DNA): TGCAGCGTTGAAGGGGCCGACAATGAGGGCTCCTACGAGCAGTACTTC. Its translation: CSVEGADNEGSYEQYF.

The chain has TRBV12-3 or TRBV12-4 and TRBJ2-7; D is uncertain. The CDR3 is 16 residues long. The germline V and J ends were trimmed by 5 bases and 0 bases, with 17 bases remaining between them. The CDR3 DNA reads as TGTGCCAGCAGTCCCCTCTGGGGTGGGTTCTCCTACGAGCAGTACTTC. Encoded protein: CASSPLWGGFSYEQYF.

For the CDR3, the DNA is TGCAGCGTCTCAGGGGATCGGACAGGGATTTACGAGCAGTACTTC. Its protein is CSVSGDRTGIYEQYF. The chain is built from TRBV29-1 and TRBJ2-7, with 8 bases that match TRBD1. Germline-derived CDR1 and CDR2 are SQVTM and ANQGSEA. V lost 6 bases to trimming and J lost 4 bases; unmatched junction nucleotides: 14. The CDR3 is 15 amino acids.

This chain uses TRBV6-5 with TRBJ1-1; D remains unclear. The V end lost 2 bases, the J end lost 0 bases, and 10 bases lay between the germline ends. Germline V gene lookup returns CDR1 MNHEY and CDR2 SVGAGI. This CDR3 contains 15 residues. CDR3 sequence: CASSYRALMNTEAFF. DNA for the CDR3: TGTGCCAGCAGTTACAGGGCCCTAATGAACACTGAAGCTTTCTTT.

In its sample, this clonotype was seen once. The rearrangement links TRBV28 to TRBJ1-5; no clear D. Germline V CDR1 and CDR2: MDHEN, SYDVKM. The CDR3 extends over 11 amino acids. Between the trimmed V and J ends, which lost 5 bases and 6 bases, there was a span of 5 bases. The CDR3: CASSERQPQHF. The CDR3, as DNA: TGTGCCAGCAGTGAGCGTCAGCCCCAGCATTTT.

There are a few counts of this clonotype. The genes are TRBV6-6 and TRBJ2-7; a weak D match, TRBD1 (5 bases). The CDR3 is 13 amino acids. V was pared by 6 bases and J by 6 bases, with 15 bases between. CDR1 and CDR2 from the germline V gene are MNHNY and SVGAGI (reference sequence). The CDR3 region is CASSPASGIEQYF. The CDR3 DNA sequence: TGTGCCAGCAGCCCCGCCTCAGGGATCGAGCAGTACTTC.

This clonotype was observed once. Being one base from a much bigger clone, this may be a read error. The chain is built from TRBV18 and TRBJ2-1; TRBD2 might be the D (6 bases). V was trimmed by 3 bases and J by 8 bases, leaving 17 bases between them. The CDR3 consists of 15 residues. Per germline, CDR1 KGHSH and CDR2 LQKENI. The CDR3 reads CASSPGDSISDEQFF. As DNA, the CDR3 is TGTGCCAGCTCACCCGGGGACTCCATTAGCGATGAGCAGTTCTTC.

This sequence joins TRBV4-1 and TRBJ2-7; D may match TRBD1 or TRBD2 (6 bases each). The better agreement between TRBJ2-5 and the DNA end casts doubt on the J call. The germline V gene encodes CDR1 MGHRA and CDR2 YSYEKL. This CDR3 is 14 amino acids long. CDR3 in amino acids: CASSQEGGSETQYF. CDR3 DNA: TGCGCCAGCAGCCAAGAGGGGGGCTCTGAGACCCAGTACTTC.

Only a few counts were recorded for this clonotype. The chain links TRBV7-9 to TRBJ1-4, with D possibly TRBD1 on 5 matching bases. Trimming took 2 bases from V and 8 from J, leaving 18 bases between them. This CDR3 comprises 16 residues. CDR1 SEHNR and CDR2 FQNEAQ come from the germline V gene (reference sequence). Here the CDR3 reads CASSLRDRQGWEKLFF. The DNA for the CDR3 is TGTGCCAGCAGCTTACGGGATCGGCAGGGTTGGGAAAAACTGTTTTTT.

The V gene is TRBV11-2, the J gene TRBJ1-6; TRBD1 might be the D (6 bases). Germline-derived CDR1 and CDR2 are SGHAT and FQNNGV. Deletions cut 2 bases from V and 9 bases from J, with 14 bases between. The CDR3 extends over 15 amino acids. The CDR3 loop is CASSLLQGGGSPLHF. The CDR3, as DNA: TGTGCCAGCAGCTTATTACAGGGAGGAGGTTCACCCCTCCACTTT.